The 7 T cell receptor beta chains given below trace back to one sample, sequenced in a study of cytomegalovirus exposure and HLA in healthy donors. Amplification used 60 Vbeta primers and 13 Jbeta primers. Data came from immunoSEQ multiplex PCR; TCRdb stores just in-frame clones and leaves some out. The table includes roughly 90,000 clones, roughly 78% detected once. Sequenced: PBMCs. These receptors all come from a woman in her forties in good health and CMV-seropositive.

The V call is TRBV14, the J call TRBJ1-1; a weak D match, TRBD1 (5 bases). CDR3 length: 15 residues. Germline CDR1 reads SGHDN; CDR2 reads FVKESK. V lost 0 bases and J 5 bases, leaving 13 bases between the germline ends. In DNA, the CDR3 is TGTGCCAGCAGCCAAGATCAGGGAGGTTTAACTGAAGCTTTCTTT. It yields the protein CASSQDQGGLTEAFF.

In the case of this clone: One junction end disagrees with the germline gene, perhaps due to a read error. This chain links TRBV7-9 with TRBJ2-3; a possible D gene is TRBD2 (6 bases). The CDR3 consists of 12 residues. The germline V gene has CDR1 SEHNR and CDR2 FQNEAQ (reference sequence). DNA of the CDR3: TGTTCCAGCCGGGGGTTTAGCGATACGCAGTATTTT. Translation gives CSSRGFSDTQYF.

The chain is built from TRBV7-2 and TRBJ2-5, with 7 positions matching TRBD2. J lost 4 bases, V lost 9 bases, and 8 bases had no gene match. This CDR3 has 13 amino acids. Germline CDR1 and CDR2: SGHTA and FQGNSA. The CDR3 DNA reads as TGTGCCAGTGGGCGGGAGCTCCCAGAGACCCAGTACTTC. Its translation is CASGRELPETQYF.

The table lists this clone with a few counts. The J gene is TRBJ2-7, the V gene TRBV5-4; D gene ambiguous. Germline-derived CDR1 and CDR2 are SGHNT and YYREEE (reference sequence). V lost 0 bases to trimming and J lost 2 bases, with 3 bases between them. This CDR3 spans 12 amino acids. CDR3 coding DNA: TGTGCCAGCAGCTTGGGTACCTACGAGCAGTACTTC. Protein sequence: CASSLGTYEQYF.

The chain couples TRBV29-1 to TRBJ2-7; no firm D call. The V end was cut by 3 bases, the J end by 2 bases, with 8 bases between. CDR1 and CDR2 (germline): SQVTM, ANQGSEA. CDR3 length: 12 amino acids. The chain's CDR3 is CSVDPGTYEQYF. The CDR3 DNA is TGCAGCGTTGATCCGGGTACCTACGAGCAGTACTTC.

This clone was detected only once. V usage is TRBV10-1 and J usage is TRBJ2-6; possible D gene TRBD2, 6 bases. The CDR3 spans 15 residues. The V end was cut by 9 bases, the J end by 4 bases, with 16 bases between. CDR1 is WNHNN and CDR2 is SYGVQD in the germline V gene (reference sequence). In DNA, the CDR3 is TGCGCCAGGGATAAGGGACGGGGGGGGGCCAACGTCCTGACTTTC. This encodes CARDKGRGGANVLTF.

The chain has TRBV28 and TRBJ1-5; the match to TRBD1 covers 11 bases. CDR3 length equals 15 residues. With 4 bases clipped from V and 6 bases from J, the junction kept 5 bases outside the gene matches. Germline V CDR1 and CDR2: MDHEN, SYDVKM. CDR3 sequence (DNA): TGTGCCAGCAGTTCCCGGGACAGGGGGGTTCAGCCCCAGCATTTT. It codes for CASSSRDRGVQPQHF.